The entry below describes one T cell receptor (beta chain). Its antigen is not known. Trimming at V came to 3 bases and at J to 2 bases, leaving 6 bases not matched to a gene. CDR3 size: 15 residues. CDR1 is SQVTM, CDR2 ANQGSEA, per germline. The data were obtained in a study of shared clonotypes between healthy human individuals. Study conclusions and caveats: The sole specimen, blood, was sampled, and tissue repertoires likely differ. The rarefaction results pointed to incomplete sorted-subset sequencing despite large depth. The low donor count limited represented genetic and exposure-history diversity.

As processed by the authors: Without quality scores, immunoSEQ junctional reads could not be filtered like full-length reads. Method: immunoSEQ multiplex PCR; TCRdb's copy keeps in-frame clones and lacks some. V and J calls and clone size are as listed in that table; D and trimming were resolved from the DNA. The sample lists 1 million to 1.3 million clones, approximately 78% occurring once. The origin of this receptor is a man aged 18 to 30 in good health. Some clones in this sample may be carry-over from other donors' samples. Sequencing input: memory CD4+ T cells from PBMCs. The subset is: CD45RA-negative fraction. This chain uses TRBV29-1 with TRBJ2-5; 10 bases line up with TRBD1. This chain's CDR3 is CSVDPGQGGQETQYF. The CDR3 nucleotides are TGCAGCGTTGACCCAGGACAGGGGGGGCAAGAGACCCAGTACTTC.